A single sample gave rise to the 13 T cell receptor beta chains below, sequenced in a study of neurological immune-mediated disorders. TCRdb analysed the 5' RACE reads with MiXCR anew, one entry per CDR3 protein. Altogether about 60,000 distinct CDR3 sequences are present, about 4% being singletons, with the ten largest covering roughly 2%. Sequenced input: PBMCs. All receptors come from a woman between 50 and 59 years old with multiple sclerosis.

This clonotype was counted many times. The chain uses TRBV7-2 and TRBJ2-3; TRBD2 might be the D (7 bases). This CDR3 spans 15 amino acids. Germline CDR1 SGHTA, CDR2 FQGNSA. The V gene lost 5 bases and the J gene lost 6 bases, with 18 bases spanning the gap. The CDR3 DNA sequence: TGTGCCAGCAGCCCGAGGGCGGAGGGGGGGGATACGCAGTATTTT. This sequence encodes CASSPRAEGGDTQYF.

This clonotype was picked up many times. The chain recombines TRBV20-1 with TRBJ2-1, with TRBD1 identical over 9 bases. The germline CDR1 and CDR2 sequences are DFQATT and SNEGSKA (reference sequence). J gave up 8 bases and V 5 bases, and 10 bases lay outside the gene matches. The length of the CDR3 is 14 residues. CDR3 nucleotide sequence: TGCAGTGCTGGGGGGGGACAGGGCATCGATGAGCAGTTCTTC. Protein product: CSAGGGQGIDEQFF.

This clonotype occurred many times. The chain carries TRBV4-3 and TRBJ2-1, with D possibly being TRBD1 (5 bases). V shed 4 bases and J shed 4 bases, with 14 bases lying between them. The CDR3 consists of 15 residues. Germline V CDR1 and CDR2: LGHNA, YSLEER. The CDR3 sequence is CASSPSWTLYNEQFF. CDR3 DNA sequence: TGCGCCAGCAGCCCTTCCTGGACACTATACAATGAGCAGTTCTTC.

With respect to this clonotype: A much larger clonotype is one base distant, so this may be a read error. The chain links TRBV5-6 to TRBJ2-2; a weak D match, TRBD2 (5 bases). V was cut by 3 bases and J by 4 bases, with 16 bases left in between. The CDR3 is made up of 16 amino acids. Germline V gene data show CDR1 as SGHDT and CDR2 as YYEEEE. The CDR3 here is CASSSPTWSGTGELFF. For the CDR3, the DNA is TGTGCCAGCAGCTCACCGACATGGAGCGGCACCGGGGAGCTGTTTTTT.

This clonotype was found many times. The chain employs TRBV4-2 and TRBJ2-6; possible D gene TRBD2, 5 bases. The V end lost 5 bases, the J end lost 4 bases, and 9 bases lay between the germline ends. Germline CDR1 LGHNA, CDR2 YNFKEQ. This CDR3 region has 14 residues. CDR3 coding DNA: TGTGCCAGCAGCAGGGAGCCAGGGGCCAACGTCCTGACTTTC. It translates to CASSREPGANVLTF.

The V and J genes are TRBV20-1 and TRBJ2-1, with 16 bases aligning to TRBD2. This CDR3 comprises 17 residues. V lost 5 bases and J lost 2; bases outside the gene matches: 6. Germline assignment: CDR1 DFQATT and CDR2 SNEGSKA (reference sequence). The CDR3 loop is CSAPGTSGRVTYNEQFF. The CDR3 coding sequence is TGCAGTGCTCCCGGGACTAGCGGGAGGGTGACCTACAATGAGCAGTTCTTC.

This clonotype was counted ten times or more. The CDR3 protein is CASSLQGDSSGYTF. The DNA for the CDR3 is TGTGCCAGCAGCTTACAGGGGGACTCCTCTGGCTACACCTTC. The chain links TRBV7-3 to TRBJ1-2, with 7 bases that match TRBD1. The J segment lost 7 bases and the V segment lost 2 bases, leaving 7 bases of the junction unmatched. CDR1 is SGHTA and CDR2 is FQGTGA in the germline V gene. The CDR3 is 14 residues long.

This clonotype has a count of ten or more. V and J are TRBV4-2 and TRBJ1-1, with 8 bases lining up with TRBD1. The CDR3 consists of 15 residues. J gave up 4 bases and V 1 base, and 5 bases lay outside the gene matches. Germline values: CDR1 LGHNA, CDR2 YNFKEQ. Here the CDR3 reads CASSQVGQDFTEAFF. The CDR3 DNA reads as TGTGCCAGCAGCCAAGTGGGACAGGACTTCACTGAAGCTTTCTTT.

This clonotype was seen at least ten times. The J gene is TRBJ2-7, the V gene TRBV4-2; a weak D match, TRBD1 (5 bases). The CDR3 runs to 13 residues. Between the trimmed V and J ends, which lost 0 bases and 7 bases, there was a span of 10 bases. Germline assignment: CDR1 LGHNA and CDR2 YNFKEQ. This CDR3 is CASSQDYRMEQYF. The CDR3 nucleotides are TGTGCCAGCAGCCAAGATTACAGGATGGAGCAGTACTTC.

This clonotype has just a few counts. The chain employs TRBV7-8 and TRBJ2-7, with a tentative D call TRBD1 (6 bases). V lost 1 base to trimming and J lost 6 bases, with 16 bases between them. There are 15 residues in the CDR3. Germline V CDR1 and CDR2: SGHVS, FQNEAQ. The CDR3 coding sequence is TGTGCCAGCAGCTTAGGTATCAGGGGTTCCGGCGAGCAGTACTTC. This translates into CASSLGIRGSGEQYF.

This clonotype was picked up many times. CDR3 sequence: CASTTSASGSGYEQYF. The DNA of the CDR3 is TGTGCCAGCACCACGTCGGCTAGCGGAAGCGGCTACGAGCAGTACTTC. The chain has TRBV12-3 or TRBV12-4 and TRBJ2-7; 7 positions match TRBD2. The CDR3 sequence is 16 residues long. The ends lost 7 bases at V and 3 bases at J; junction bases unmatched: 15.

The rearrangement uses TRBV7-2 and TRBJ1-2; 9 bases agree with TRBD1. This CDR3 region has 17 residues. Losses at the gene ends were 4 bases for V and 3 bases for J; bases not matched to a gene: 12. Germline CDR1 is SGHTA and CDR2 is FQGNSA. The DNA of the CDR3 is TGTGCCAGCAGCTCTAGACAGGGGGTGCTTCTGGACTATGGCTACACCTTC. Amino acids: CASSSRQGVLLDYGYTF.

There are many counts of this clonotype. The rearrangement joins TRBV12-3 or TRBV12-4 to TRBJ2-7, with D hard to call. The CDR3 covers 11 residues. Trimming shortened V by 6 bases and J by 11 bases, and 14 bases separated the two germline ends. DNA for the CDR3: TGTGCCAGCAGCTCCCTAGGATTTAAGTACTTC. Translated, it gives CASSSLGFKYF.